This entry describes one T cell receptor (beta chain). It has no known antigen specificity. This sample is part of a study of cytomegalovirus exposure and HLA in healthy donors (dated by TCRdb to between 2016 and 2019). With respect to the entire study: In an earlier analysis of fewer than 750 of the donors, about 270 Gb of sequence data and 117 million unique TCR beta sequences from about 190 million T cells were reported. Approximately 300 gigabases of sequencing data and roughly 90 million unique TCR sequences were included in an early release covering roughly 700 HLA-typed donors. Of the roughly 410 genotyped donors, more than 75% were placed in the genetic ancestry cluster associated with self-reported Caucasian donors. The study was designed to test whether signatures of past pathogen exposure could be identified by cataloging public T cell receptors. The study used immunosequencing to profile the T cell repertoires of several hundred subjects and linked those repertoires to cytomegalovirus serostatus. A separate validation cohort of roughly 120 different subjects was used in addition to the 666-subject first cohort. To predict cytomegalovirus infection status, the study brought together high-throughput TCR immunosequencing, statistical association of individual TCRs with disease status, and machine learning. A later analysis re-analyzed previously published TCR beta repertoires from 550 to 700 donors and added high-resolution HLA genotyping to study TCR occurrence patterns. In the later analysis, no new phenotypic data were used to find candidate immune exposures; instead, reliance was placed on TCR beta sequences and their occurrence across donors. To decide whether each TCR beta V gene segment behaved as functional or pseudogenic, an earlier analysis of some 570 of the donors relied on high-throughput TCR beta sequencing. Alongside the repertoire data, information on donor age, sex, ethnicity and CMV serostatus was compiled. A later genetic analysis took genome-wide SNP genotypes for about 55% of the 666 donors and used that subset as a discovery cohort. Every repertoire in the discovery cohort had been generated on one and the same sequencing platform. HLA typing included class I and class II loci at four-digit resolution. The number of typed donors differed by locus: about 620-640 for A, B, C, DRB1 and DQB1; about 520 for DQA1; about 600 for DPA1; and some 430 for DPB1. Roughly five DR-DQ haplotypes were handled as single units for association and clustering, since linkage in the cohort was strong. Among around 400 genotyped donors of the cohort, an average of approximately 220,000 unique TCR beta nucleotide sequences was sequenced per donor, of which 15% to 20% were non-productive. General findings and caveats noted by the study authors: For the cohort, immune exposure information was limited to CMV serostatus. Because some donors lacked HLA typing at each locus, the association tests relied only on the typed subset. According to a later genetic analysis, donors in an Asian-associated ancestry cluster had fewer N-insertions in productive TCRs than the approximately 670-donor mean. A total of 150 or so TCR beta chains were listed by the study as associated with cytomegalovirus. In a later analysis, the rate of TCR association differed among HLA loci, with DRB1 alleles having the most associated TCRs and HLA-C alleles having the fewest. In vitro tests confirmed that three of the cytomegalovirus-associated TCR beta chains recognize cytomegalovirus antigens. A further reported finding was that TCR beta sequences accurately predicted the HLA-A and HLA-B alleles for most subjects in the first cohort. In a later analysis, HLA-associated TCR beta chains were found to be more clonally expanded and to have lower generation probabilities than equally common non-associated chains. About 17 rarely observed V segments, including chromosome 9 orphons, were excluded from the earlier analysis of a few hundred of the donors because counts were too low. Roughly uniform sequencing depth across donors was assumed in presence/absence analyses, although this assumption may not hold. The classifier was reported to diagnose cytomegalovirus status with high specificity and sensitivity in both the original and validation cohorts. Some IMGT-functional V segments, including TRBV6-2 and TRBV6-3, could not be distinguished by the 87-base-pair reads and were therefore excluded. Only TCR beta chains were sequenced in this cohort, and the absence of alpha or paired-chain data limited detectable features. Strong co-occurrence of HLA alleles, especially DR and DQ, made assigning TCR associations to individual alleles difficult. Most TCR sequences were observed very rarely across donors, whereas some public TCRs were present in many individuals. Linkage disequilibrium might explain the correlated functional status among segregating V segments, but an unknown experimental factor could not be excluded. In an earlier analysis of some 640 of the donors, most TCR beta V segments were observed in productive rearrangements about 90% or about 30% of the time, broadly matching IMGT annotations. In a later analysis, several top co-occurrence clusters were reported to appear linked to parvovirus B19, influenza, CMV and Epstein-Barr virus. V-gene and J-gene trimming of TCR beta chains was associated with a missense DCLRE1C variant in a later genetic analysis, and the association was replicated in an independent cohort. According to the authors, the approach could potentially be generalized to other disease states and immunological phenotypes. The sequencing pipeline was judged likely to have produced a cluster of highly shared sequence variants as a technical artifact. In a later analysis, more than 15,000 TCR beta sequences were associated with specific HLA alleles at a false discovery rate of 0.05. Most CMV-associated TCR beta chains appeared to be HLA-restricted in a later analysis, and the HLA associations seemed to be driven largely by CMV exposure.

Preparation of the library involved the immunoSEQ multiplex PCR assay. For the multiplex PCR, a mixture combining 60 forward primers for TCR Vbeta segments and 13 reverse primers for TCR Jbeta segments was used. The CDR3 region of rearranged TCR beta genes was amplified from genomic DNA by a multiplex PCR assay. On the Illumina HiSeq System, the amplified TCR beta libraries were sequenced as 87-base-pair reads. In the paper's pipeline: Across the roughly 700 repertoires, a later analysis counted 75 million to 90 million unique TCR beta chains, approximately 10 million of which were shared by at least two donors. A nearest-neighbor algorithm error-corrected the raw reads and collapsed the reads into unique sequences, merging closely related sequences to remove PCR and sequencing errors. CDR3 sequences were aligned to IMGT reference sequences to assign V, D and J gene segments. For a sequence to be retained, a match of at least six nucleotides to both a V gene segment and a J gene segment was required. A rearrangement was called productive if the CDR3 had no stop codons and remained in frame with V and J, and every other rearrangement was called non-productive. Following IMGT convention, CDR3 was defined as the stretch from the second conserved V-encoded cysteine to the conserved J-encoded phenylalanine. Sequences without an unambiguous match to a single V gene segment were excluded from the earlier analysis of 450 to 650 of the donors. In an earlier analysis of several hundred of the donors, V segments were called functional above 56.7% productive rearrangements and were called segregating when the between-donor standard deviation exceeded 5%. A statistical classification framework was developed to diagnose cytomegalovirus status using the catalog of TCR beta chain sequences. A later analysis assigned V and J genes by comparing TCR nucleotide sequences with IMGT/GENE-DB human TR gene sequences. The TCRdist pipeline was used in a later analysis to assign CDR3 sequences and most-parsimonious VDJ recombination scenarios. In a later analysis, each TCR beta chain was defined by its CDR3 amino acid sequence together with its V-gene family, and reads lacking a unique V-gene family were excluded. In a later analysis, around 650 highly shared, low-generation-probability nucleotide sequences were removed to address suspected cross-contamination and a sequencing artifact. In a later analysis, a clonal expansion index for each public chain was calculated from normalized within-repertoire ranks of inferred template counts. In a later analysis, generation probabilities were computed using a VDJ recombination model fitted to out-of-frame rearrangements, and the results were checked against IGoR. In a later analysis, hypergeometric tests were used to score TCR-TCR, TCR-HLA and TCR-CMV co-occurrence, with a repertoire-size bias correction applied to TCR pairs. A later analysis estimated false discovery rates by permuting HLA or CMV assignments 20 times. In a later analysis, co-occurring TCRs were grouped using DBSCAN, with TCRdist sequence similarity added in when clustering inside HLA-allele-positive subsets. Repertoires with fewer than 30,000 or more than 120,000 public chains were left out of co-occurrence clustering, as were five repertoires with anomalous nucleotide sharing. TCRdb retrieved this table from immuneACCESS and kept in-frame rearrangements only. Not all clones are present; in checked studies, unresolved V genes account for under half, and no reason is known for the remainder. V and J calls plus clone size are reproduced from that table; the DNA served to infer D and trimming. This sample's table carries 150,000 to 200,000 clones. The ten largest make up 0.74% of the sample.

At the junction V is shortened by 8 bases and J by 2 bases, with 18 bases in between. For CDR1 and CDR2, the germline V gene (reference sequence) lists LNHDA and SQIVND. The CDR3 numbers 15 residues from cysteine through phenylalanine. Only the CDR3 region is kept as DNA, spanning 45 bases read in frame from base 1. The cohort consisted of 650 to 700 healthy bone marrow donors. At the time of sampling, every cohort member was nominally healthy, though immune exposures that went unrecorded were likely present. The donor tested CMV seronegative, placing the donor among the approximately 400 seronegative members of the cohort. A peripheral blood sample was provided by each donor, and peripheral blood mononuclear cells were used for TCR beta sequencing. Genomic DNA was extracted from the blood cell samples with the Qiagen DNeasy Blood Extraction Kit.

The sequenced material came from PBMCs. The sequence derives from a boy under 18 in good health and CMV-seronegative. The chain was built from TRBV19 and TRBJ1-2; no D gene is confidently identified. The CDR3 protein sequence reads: CASRRFGEGNYGYTF. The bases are TGTGCCAGTCGCAGGTTTGGGGAGGGAAACTATGGCTACACCTTC.